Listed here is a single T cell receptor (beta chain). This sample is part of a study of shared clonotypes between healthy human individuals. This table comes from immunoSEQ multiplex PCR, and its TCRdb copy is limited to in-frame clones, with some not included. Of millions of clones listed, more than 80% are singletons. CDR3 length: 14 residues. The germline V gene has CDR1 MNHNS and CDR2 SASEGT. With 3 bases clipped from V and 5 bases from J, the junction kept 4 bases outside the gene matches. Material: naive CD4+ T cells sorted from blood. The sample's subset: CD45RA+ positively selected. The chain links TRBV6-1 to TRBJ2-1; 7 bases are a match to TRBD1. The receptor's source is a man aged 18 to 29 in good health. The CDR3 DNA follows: TGTGCCAGCAGTGAGAGGGGACAGAACAATGAGCAGTTCTTC. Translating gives CASSERGQNNEQFF.